Below are 18 T cell receptor beta chains sequenced from a single sample in a study of cytomegalovirus exposure and HLA in healthy donors. The study ran its PCR with 60 Vbeta and 13 Jbeta primers. Profiled with immunoSEQ multiplex PCR; TCRdb holds only in-frame clones, not every one. The sample carries approximately 110,000 clones, more than 70% recorded once. The sample was PBMCs. The source is a man in his fifties or sixties in good health and CMV-seronegative.

V and J are TRBV6-6 and TRBJ2-1; D might be TRBD2 (6 bases). Trimming stripped 5 bases from V and 5 bases from J, with 19 bases between. This CDR3 comprises 16 residues. Germline-derived CDR1 and CDR2 are MNHNY and SVGAGI (reference sequence). The CDR3 DNA reads TGTGCCAGCAGTCTTGGAAACTATGCGGGGAACAATGAGCAGTTCTTC. Translating gives CASSLGNYAGNNEQFF.

The rearrangement links TRBV6-1 to TRBJ1-5; 8 nucleotides agree with TRBD1. The germline CDR1 and CDR2 sequences are MNHNS and SASEGT. J gave up 2 bases and V 6 bases, and 3 bases lay outside the gene matches. The CDR3 runs 14 residues. The CDR3 DNA reads as TGTGCCAGCAGCGGACAGGGAGGCAATCAGCCCCAGCATTTT. This gives the protein CASSGQGGNQPQHF.

The table lists this clone with a count of one. V is TRBV5-1 and J is TRBJ1-1; weak D call: TRBD1 (6 bases). Germline-derived CDR1 and CDR2 are SGHRS and YFSETQ. The CDR3 loop spans 14 amino acids. V lost 3 bases and J 0 bases, leaving 9 bases between the germline ends. Here the CDR3 DNA reads TGCGCCAGCAGCTCTGGACAGATGAACACTGAAGCTTTCTTT. It translates to CASSSGQMNTEAFF.

This clone turned up a few times. The genes are TRBV29-1 and TRBJ2-3; D uncertain. Germline assignment: CDR1 SQVTM and CDR2 ANQGSEA. The CDR3 loop spans 13 amino acids. V lost 6 bases and J lost 6, with 16 bases in between. CDR3 sequence reads: CSVHYSSGDTQYF. As DNA, the CDR3 is TGCAGCGTCCACTACTCCTCCGGGGATACGCAGTATTTT.

The chain has TRBV29-1 and TRBJ1-4; D uncertain. The ends were cut back, 3 bases at V and 8 bases at J, with 13 bases in the middle. Germline values: CDR1 SQVTM, CDR2 ANQGSEA. The CDR3 consists of 13 residues. The CDR3 DNA sequence: TGCAGCGTTGACTCGGGTCGGCGGGAAAAACTGTTTTTT. Translating it yields CSVDSGRREKLFF.

This chain uses TRBV7-7 with TRBJ2-5, with TRBD1 identical over 7 bases. The germline V gene has CDR1 SSHAT and CDR2 FNYEAQ (reference sequence). The CDR3 extends over 16 amino acids. The trim removed 5 bases at V and 5 bases at J, leaving 14 bases unmatched. The CDR3: CASSPLGQGVRETQYF. DNA of the CDR3: TGTGCCAGCAGCCCCCTGGGCCAGGGGGTGAGGGAGACCCAGTACTTC.

The V and J genes are TRBV7-2 and TRBJ2-7; tentatively, D is TRBD1 (5 bases). Per germline, CDR1 SGHTA and CDR2 FQGNSA. The CDR3 covers 14 residues. Trimming took 7 bases from V and 3 from J, leaving 16 bases between them. This CDR3 reads CASTLDSLLYEQYF. In DNA, the CDR3 is TGTGCCAGCACTCTAGACAGCTTGCTCTACGAGCAGTACTTC.

This clone was seen a handful of times. The V and J genes are TRBV12-2 and TRBJ1-2; the D call of TRBD1 is as the table states it, not checked on the DNA. TRBV12-2 is termed a pseudogene. This CDR3 contains 15 residues. The CDR3, as DNA: TGTGCAAGTCGTCCCACCCCGGAGGACAGTCATGGCTACACCTTC. This codes for CASRPTPEDSHGYTF.

This chain's CDR3 is CASSLNPRGVMETQYF. The CDR3 DNA is TGCGCCAGCAGCTTAAACCCTAGGGGCGTAATGGAGACCCAGTACTTC. The V gene is TRBV5-1, the J gene TRBJ2-5; possibly TRBD1 for D (5 bases). Trimming stripped 2 bases from V and 5 bases from J, with 19 bases between. Germline V gene sequence: CDR1 SGHRS, CDR2 YFSETQ. The length of the CDR3 is 16 residues. Combining the CDR3 with reference TRBV5-1 and TRBJ2-5 gives the whole variable domain KAGVTQTPRYLIKTRGQQVTLSCSPISGHRSVSWYQQTPGQGLQFLFEYFSETQRNKGNFPGRFSGRQFSNSRSEMNVSTLELGDSALYLCASSLNPRGVMETQYFGPGTRLLVL.

This chain joins TRBV9 and TRBJ1-1; TRBD1 is a possible D gene (6 bases). The germline V gene encodes CDR1 SGDLS and CDR2 YYNGEE. Trimming took 7 bases from V and 7 from J, leaving 17 bases between them. The CDR3 length is 13 residues. CDR3 bases: TGTGCCAGCCCGAGAGGGGGGGGAATTGAAGCTTTCTTT. It is translated as CASPRGGGIEAFF.

The chain links TRBV9 to TRBJ2-7; 14 bases are shared with TRBD2. This CDR3 is 17 amino acids long. J was trimmed by 6 bases and V by 0 bases; bases with no gene match: 8. Germline CDR1 and CDR2: SGDLS and YYNGEE. CDR3 DNA sequence: TGTGCCAGCAGCGTAGGTGGGACTAGCGGGAGTTTGAGCGAGCAGTACTTC. Translated, it gives CASSVGGTSGSLSEQYF.

Notes on this clone: One junction end disagrees with the germline gene, perhaps due to a read error. This chain uses TRBV7-9 with TRBJ2-7; tentatively, D is TRBD2 (6 bases). The CDR3 contains 16 residues. Per the germline V gene, CDR1 is SEHNR and CDR2 is FQNEAQ (reference sequence). The chain's CDR3 is CSSTFPTGESSYEQYF. As DNA, the CDR3 is TGTTCCAGCACCTTCCCTACGGGGGAGAGCTCCTACGAGCAGTACTTC.

The CDR3 nucleotides read TGCGCCAGCAGCCAAGAACTAGGTGGAATCAGCCCCCAGCATTTT. It specifies CASSQELGGISPQHF. The chain has TRBV4-3 and TRBJ1-5, with D unclear. V was clipped by 0 bases and J by 10 bases, with 16 bases between them. Germline lookup yields CDR1 LGHNA and CDR2 YSLEER. The CDR3 spans 15 residues.

The chain has TRBV5-6 and TRBJ2-7; D perhaps matches TRBD2 (7 bases). Germline CDR1 SGHDT, CDR2 YYEEEE. The V end lost 4 bases, the J end lost 3 bases, and 20 bases lay between the germline ends. CDR3 size: 16 residues. In DNA, the CDR3 is TGTGCCAGCAGCCCGAGGTCTTCGGGGGGCCGCTACGAGCAGTACTTC. Translated: CASSPRSSGGRYEQYF.

The V and J genes are TRBV6-1 and TRBJ2-1; TRBD2 is a possible D gene (5 bases). Germline V lookup: CDR1 MNHNS, CDR2 SASEGT. V dropped 5 bases and J dropped 4 bases, with 12 bases sitting between them. This CDR3 has 14 residues. The CDR3 sequence is CASSPGSTYNEQFF. For the CDR3, the DNA is TGTGCCAGCAGTCCGGGGTCGACTTACAATGAGCAGTTCTTC.

The chain joins TRBV7-3 to TRBJ2-2; no clear D. Deletions cut 2 bases from V and 6 bases from J, with 10 bases between. The length of the CDR3 is 14 residues. Germline V CDR1 and CDR2: SGHTA, FQGTGA. CDR3 loop: CASSLAPGAGELFF. The CDR3 DNA sequence: TGTGCCAGCAGCTTAGCTCCAGGTGCCGGGGAGCTGTTTTTT.

This clone was seen just once. The chain has TRBV11-2 and TRBJ1-1, with 7 bases that match TRBD1. Per the germline V gene, CDR1 is SGHAT and CDR2 is FQNNGV. Trimming at V came to 6 bases and at J to 0 bases, leaving 4 bases not matched to a gene. The CDR3 sequence is 14 residues long. Here the CDR3 reads CASRQGTVNTEAFF. CDR3 sequence (DNA): TGTGCCAGCAGACAGGGGACGGTGAACACTGAAGCTTTCTTT.

The chain employs TRBV13 and TRBJ2-7; D is perhaps TRBD1 (5 bases). The V and J ends lost 2 bases and 3 bases respectively, with 11 bases between them. Germline loops: CDR1 PRHDT, CDR2 FYEKMQ (reference sequence). The CDR3 length is 14 residues. As DNA, the CDR3 is TGTGCCAGCAGCTTATTAGGGGCAAACTACGAGCAGTACTTC. It is translated as CASSLLGANYEQYF.